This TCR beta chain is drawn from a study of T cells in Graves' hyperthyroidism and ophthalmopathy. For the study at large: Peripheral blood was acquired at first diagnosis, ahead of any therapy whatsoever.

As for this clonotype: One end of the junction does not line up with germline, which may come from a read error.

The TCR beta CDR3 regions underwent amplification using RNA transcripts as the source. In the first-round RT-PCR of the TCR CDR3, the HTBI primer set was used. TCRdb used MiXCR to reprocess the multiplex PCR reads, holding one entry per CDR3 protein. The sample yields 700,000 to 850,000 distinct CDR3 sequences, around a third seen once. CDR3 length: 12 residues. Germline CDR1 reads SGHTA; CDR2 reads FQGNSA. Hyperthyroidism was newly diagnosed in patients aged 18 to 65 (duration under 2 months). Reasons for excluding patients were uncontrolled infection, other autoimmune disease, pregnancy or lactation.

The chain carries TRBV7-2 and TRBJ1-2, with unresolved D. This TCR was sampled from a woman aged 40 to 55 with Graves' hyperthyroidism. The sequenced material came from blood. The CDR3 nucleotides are TGTGCCAGCAGCTTCCCCATGGGAGGCTACATCTTC. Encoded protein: CASSFPMGGYIF.